Below are 14 T cell receptor beta chains sequenced from a single sample in a study of blood T cell repertoires in COVID-19. Data came from immunoSEQ multiplex PCR; TCRdb stores just in-frame clones and leaves some out. The sample consists of about 61,000 clones, approximately 84% of them appearing once. The sample comprised peripheral blood. The receptors stem from an elderly man in a cohort sampled during active COVID-19.

The chain uses TRBV5-1 and TRBJ2-5; 12 positions match TRBD2. The CDR3 spans 17 residues. The germline V gene has CDR1 SGHRS and CDR2 YFSETQ. Unmatched junction bases numbered 5, after V lost 0 bases and J lost 2 bases. CDR3 protein: CASSLATGLAGQETQYF. As DNA, the CDR3 is TGCGCCAGCAGCTTGGCGACCGGACTAGCGGGGCAAGAGACCCAGTACTTC.

V is TRBV11-1 and J is TRBJ2-5; D is possibly TRBD2 (5 bases). The CDR3 length is 14 residues. Germline CDR1 is SGHAT and CDR2 is FQDESV (reference sequence). The V and J ends lost 5 bases and 5 bases respectively, with 15 bases between them. In DNA form, the CDR3 reads TGTGCCAGCAGCCTTCGGGCCCGGAGGGAGACCCAGTACTTC. Translated: CASSLRARRETQYF. The variable domain in full, with the rest retrieved from reference TRBV11-1 and TRBJ2-5, is EAEVAQSPRYKITEKSQAVAFWCDPISGHATLYWYRQILGQGPELLVQFQDESVVDDSQLPKDRFSAERLKGVDSTLKIQPAELGDSAMYLCASSLRARRETQYFGPGTRLLVL.

This chain connects TRBV20-1 to TRBJ1-2; the D gene is possibly TRBD1 (5 bases). The germline V gene has CDR1 DFQATT and CDR2 SNEGSKA (reference sequence). The CDR3 loop spans 12 amino acids. Between the trimmed V and J ends, which lost 3 bases and 6 bases, there was a span of 11 bases. In DNA, the CDR3 is TGCAGTGCTAGTGGCCAGGGCAATGGCTACACCTTC. Translated: CSASGQGNGYTF.

This chain connects TRBV21-1 to TRBJ1-1; the table's D call, TRBD1, has no DNA check behind it. TRBV21-1 is recorded as a pseudogene. CDR3 length: 18 amino acids. The CDR3 DNA sequence: TGTGCCAGCAGCTTTTGTGGGACAGGGGCCCCATGGAACACTGAAGCTTTCTTT. Amino acids: CASSFCGTGAPWNTEAFF.

The chain recombines TRBV3-1 (or the pseudogene TRBV3-2) with TRBJ1-1, with no clear D. Germline V CDR1 and CDR2: LGHDT, YNNKEL (reference sequence). The V end was cut by 2 bases, the J end by 10 bases, with 11 bases between. The CDR3 has 12 amino acids. This CDR3 is CASSQTHMAAFF. In DNA form, the CDR3 reads TGTGCCAGCAGCCAAACACACATGGCAGCTTTCTTT.

The chain carries TRBV6-6 and TRBJ2-1; 8 nucleotides align to TRBD2. V lost 2 bases, J lost 7 bases, and 4 bases stayed unmatched. In germline, CDR1 is MNHNY, CDR2 SVGAGI (reference sequence). The CDR3 is 14 amino acids. DNA of the CDR3: TGTGCCAGCAGTTACGCCGGGGGGGGGAATGAGCAGTTCTTC. Encoded protein: CASSYAGGGNEQFF.

The CDR3 sequence: CASSQQGAEQYF. The CDR3 nucleotides read TGTGCCAGCAGCCAACAGGGAGCCGAGCAGTACTTC. The chain joins TRBV7-9 to TRBJ2-7; a weak D match, TRBD1 (6 bases). The length of the CDR3 is 12 residues. V gave up 5 bases and J gave up 6 bases, with 11 bases separating them. Germline loops: CDR1 SEHNR, CDR2 FQNEAQ (reference sequence).

The V call is TRBV7-3, the J call TRBJ2-2, with 11 bases matching TRBD1. The CDR3 spans 16 residues. CDR1 is SGHTA, CDR2 FQGTGA, per germline. V lost 5 bases, J lost 6 bases, and 8 bases stayed unmatched. This CDR3 is CASSPWTGGGPGELFF. The CDR3 nucleotides read TGTGCCAGCAGCCCTTGGACAGGGGGCGGCCCCGGGGAGCTGTTTTTT.

The chain recombines TRBV7-2 with TRBJ1-2, with D possibly being TRBD1 (5 bases). Germline CDR1 reads SGHTA; CDR2 reads FQGNSA. This CDR3 has 14 amino acids. Trimming took off 6 bases at V and 4 bases at J, with 15 bases between the two ends. CDR3 nucleotides: TGTGCCAGCAGTGACGGGGGGGGTGGCTATGGCTACACCTTC. Its translation: CASSDGGGGYGYTF. The full variable domain, rest sourced from reference TRBV7-2 and TRBJ1-2, is GAGVSQSPSNKVTEKGKDVELRCDPISGHTALYWYRQSLGQGLEFLIYFQGNSAPDKSGLPSDRFSAERTGGSVSTLTIQRTQQEDSAVYLCASSDGGGGYGYTFGSGTRLTVV.

This chain links TRBV4-2 with TRBJ1-4; a weak D match, TRBD1 (5 bases). V lost 0 bases to trimming and J lost 7 bases, with 9 bases between them. Germline-derived CDR1 and CDR2 are LGHNA and YNFKEQ. This CDR3 contains 14 residues. The DNA for the CDR3 is TGTGCCAGCAGCCAAGATGGGGGACTTGAAAAACTGTTTTTT. As protein: CASSQDGGLEKLFF.

V and J are TRBV7-2 and TRBJ1-2; maybe TRBD1 (6 bases). The CDR3 is 15 residues long. Trimming stripped 5 bases from V and 8 bases from J, with 21 bases between. CDR1 and CDR2 (germline): SGHTA, FQGNSA. The CDR3 coding sequence is TGTGCCAGCAGCCGTTCCTCAGGGGACGGCGGCGGCTACACCTTC. Translating gives CASSRSSGDGGGYTF.

The rearrangement joins TRBV21-1 to TRBJ2-1; the listed D gene, TRBD1, was not tested against the DNA. TRBV21-1 is a listed pseudogene. This CDR3 comprises 18 residues. The CDR3 is CASSKGALSVKLFNEQFF. Here the CDR3 DNA reads TGTGCCAGCAGCAAGGGGGCATTAAGCGTGAAGCTATTCAATGAGCAGTTCTTC.

The chain combines TRBV7-2 with TRBJ1-5; 7 nucleotides align to TRBD1. Trimming took 5 bases from V and 6 from J; bases not matched to a gene: 4. The CDR3 covers 13 residues. Germline V gives CDR1 SGHTA, CDR2 FQGNSA. The CDR3 nucleotides read TGTGCCAGCAGCCCGAGACAGGGTCAGCCCCAGCATTTT. Translating it yields CASSPRQGQPQHF. Based on the CDR3 plus reference TRBV7-2 and TRBJ1-5, the full variable domain is GAGVSQSPSNKVTEKGKDVELRCDPISGHTALYWYRQSLGQGLEFLIYFQGNSAPDKSGLPSDRFSAERTGGSVSTLTIQRTQQEDSAVYLCASSPRQGQPQHFGDGTRLSIL.

The chain combines TRBV6-2 or TRBV6-3 with TRBJ2-3; D is possibly TRBD1 (6 bases). The CDR3 sequence is 12 residues long. The germline V and J ends were trimmed by 2 bases and 6 bases, with 6 bases remaining between them. Germline lookup yields CDR1 MNHEY and CDR2 SVGEGT. The CDR3 DNA reads as TGTGCCAGCAGTTACAGGGGGGATACGCAGTATTTT. Encoded protein: CASSYRGDTQYF.